A selection of T cell receptor beta chains follows, all from one sample in a study of CD8 T cells in Susac syndrome. Each CDR3 protein gets one entry after TCRdb re-called the immunoSEQ multiplex PCR reads with MiXCR. This table holds 250,000 to 300,000 distinct CDR3 sequences, 85% found once. Sequencing used CD8+ T cells from PBMCs. These receptors were obtained from a human donor with multiple sclerosis. CDR3s include the opening cysteine and the closing phenylalanine or tryptophan. The order of the fields is CDR3 protein, J gene, V gene.

CDR3: CASGSRGRTYGYTF
J: TRBJ1-2
V: TRBV27

CDR3: CASSLPHVYRGYEKLFF
J: TRBJ1-4
V: TRBV28

CDR3: CSARPFGQGAYNEQFF
J: TRBJ2-1
V: TRBV20-1

CDR3: CASRWTSDIYNEQFF
J: TRBJ2-1
V: TRBV6-5

CDR3: CAIQLGNEQFF
J: TRBJ2-1
V: TRBV25-1

CDR3: CASSFQGGGNQPQHF
J: TRBJ1-5
V: TRBV5-4

CDR3: CASSPYAGGETQYF
J: TRBJ2-5
V: TRBV7-7

CDR3: CAAGDNEQYF
J: TRBJ2-7
V: TRBV30

CDR3: CASSLVASWTGVTEAFF
J: TRBJ1-1
V: TRBV7-9

CDR3: CASGDVLEQFF
J: TRBJ2-1
V: TRBV27

CDR3: CATSLGLGDEQYF
J: TRBJ2-7
V: TRBV24-1

CDR3: CSARDMKVSSNQPQHF
J: TRBJ1-5
V: TRBV20-1

CDR3: CATSESDLTGELFF
J: TRBJ2-2
V: TRBV24-1

CDR3: CASSGTSGAYNEQFF
J: TRBJ2-1
V: TRBV2

CDR3: CAISGGLGETQYF
J: TRBJ2-5
V: TRBV10-3

CDR3: CASIGIQQFF
J: TRBJ2-1
V: TRBV2

CDR3: CASSSPRTSGRGYEQYF
J: TRBJ2-7
V: TRBV2

CDR3: CASSYSERASDTQYF
J: TRBJ2-3
V: TRBV6-2/TRBV6-3

CDR3: CAISESRLGGMDQPQHF
J: TRBJ1-5
V: TRBV10-3

CDR3: CSAQADTQYF
J: TRBJ2-3
V: TRBV29-1

CDR3: CASRVVPPGSSSANEQFF
J: TRBJ2-1
V: TRBV28

CDR3: CASSSPGPTSGSSYEQYF
J: TRBJ2-7
V: TRBV7-9

CDR3: CASMSGYEQYF
J: TRBJ2-7
V: TRBV10-2

CDR3: CASSWTSGRTTSAYEQYF
J: TRBJ2-7
V: TRBV13

CDR3: CASSPPGLTEQFF
J: TRBJ2-1
V: TRBV27

CDR3: CATSDGPDTYQETQYF
J: TRBJ2-5
V: TRBV24-1

CDR3: CASSYGRLDEQFF
J: TRBJ2-1
V: TRBV27

CDR3: CASRPSGDPNTGELFF
J: TRBJ2-2
V: TRBV7-6

CDR3: CASSIASGANVLTF
J: TRBJ2-6
V: TRBV19

CDR3: CASSFGTLDTEAFF
J: TRBJ1-1
V: TRBV12-3/TRBV12-4

CDR3: CATRVGNQPQHF
J: TRBJ1-5
V: TRBV15

CDR3: CASSHLSGRGQPQHF
J: TRBJ1-5
V: TRBV4-1

CDR3: CASRTSGSETQYF
J: TRBJ2-5
V: TRBV10-2

CDR3: CASRHSSGQRHTGELFF
J: TRBJ2-2
V: TRBV12-3/TRBV12-4

CDR3: CASRPPFNNEQFF
J: TRBJ2-1
V: TRBV6-1

CDR3: CASSWATEAFF
J: TRBJ1-1
V: TRBV12-3/TRBV12-4

CDR3: CASSVQGPRAGELFF
J: TRBJ2-2
V: TRBV27

CDR3: CASSFGQGAYGYTF
J: TRBJ1-2
V: TRBV3-1

CDR3: CASSHLRDEQFF
J: TRBJ2-1
V: TRBV7-9

CDR3: CASSRTSGKNEQYF
J: TRBJ2-7
V: TRBV7-8

CDR3: CASSIDPSQENYNEQFF
J: TRBJ2-1
V: TRBV19

CDR3: CASTGSVSSYEQYF
J: TRBJ2-7
V: TRBV12-3/TRBV12-4

CDR3: CASTWTGRRDTEAFF
J: TRBJ1-1
V: TRBV19

CDR3: CASSKTTGNAFF
J: TRBJ1-1
V: TRBV12-3/TRBV12-4

CDR3: CASSLLIGELFF
J: TRBJ2-2
V: TRBV11-2

CDR3: CASSFSGRGSEQYF
J: TRBJ2-7
V: TRBV5-4

CDR3: CAWSGGLEAFF
J: TRBJ1-1
V: TRBV30